This T cell receptor (beta chain) was documented in a study of blood T cell repertoires in COVID-19. Participant-reported clinical history was the basis for cohort assignment. Produced via immunoSEQ multiplex PCR; TCRdb's table is partial and in-frame only. The sample consists of 400,000 or so clones, nearly 90% of them appearing once. The CDR3 spans 16 residues. Germline CDR1 and CDR2: SEHNR and FQNEAQ (reference sequence). Deletions cut 1 base from V and 7 bases from J, with 19 bases between. The rearrangement joins TRBV7-9 to TRBJ1-1; D possibly corresponds to TRBD1 (6 bases). Sequenced: PBMCs or T cells enriched from blood (not recorded which). The origin of this receptor is a woman aged 40-49 years with acute COVID-19. CDR3 residues: CASSLVLWGQQNEAFF. CDR3 bases: TGTGCCAGCAGCTTAGTATTGTGGGGGCAGCAGAATGAAGCTTTCTTT. The full variable domain, in which reference TRBV7-9 and TRBJ1-1 provide the parts outside the CDR3, is DTGVSQNPRHKITKRGQNVTFRCDPISEHNRLYWYRQTLGQGPEFLTYFQNEAQLEKSRLLSDRFSAERPKGSFSTLEIQRTEQGDSAMYLCASSLVLWGQQNEAFFGQGTRLTVV.